The rows below give T cell receptor beta chains drawn from one sample of a study of early T cells in non-severe SARS-CoV-2 infection. MiXCR was run by TCRdb on the 5' RACE reads, yielding one entry per CDR3 protein. This table has fewer than 30,000 distinct CDR3 sequences, around 5% appearing once. The sample taken for sequencing was whole blood. These receptors originate from an adult who was a healthcare worker with PCR-confirmed SARS-CoV-2 infection or an uninfected control (not recorded which). CDR3s include the opening cysteine and the closing phenylalanine or tryptophan. Fields, in order: J gene, clone size, CDR3 length, D gene, V gene, CDR3 DNA, CDR3 protein. A D gene is named only where the DNA matches it firmly. Each size is once, few or many counts, or a class when the clone is expanded.

>TRBJ2-1|many|17|TRBD2|TRBV4-1
TGCGCCAGCAGCCAAGGGTTTAGCGGGAGCTCCTACAATGAGCAGTTCTTC
CASSQGFSGSSYNEQFF
>TRBJ2-4|many|15|TRBD1|TRBV7-8
TGTGCCAGCAGCCCCCGGACAGGGACCAAAAACATTCAGTACTTC
CASSPRTGTKNIQYF
>TRBJ2-1|many|16|NA|TRBV7-8
TGTGCCAGCAGCTTAATTCCTAGCGCCTTGGTGAATGAGCAGTTCTTC
CASSLIPSALVNEQFF
>TRBJ2-1|many|14|NA|TRBV7-8
TGTGCCAGCAGCTTAGGGGGGGCCTGGAATGAGCAGTTCTTC
CASSLGGAWNEQFF
>TRBJ2-5|many|18|NA|TRBV3-1
TGTGCCAGCAGCCAAGGTCTATTCCCGAACCAAATTCAAGAGACCCAGTACTTC
CASSQGLFPNQIQETQYF
>TRBJ1-1|many|13|NA|TRBV2
TGTGCCAGCCACTACATGGGGTCAACTGAAGCTTTCTTT
CASHYMGSTEAFF
>TRBJ1-1|medium-sized|17|TRBD1|TRBV4-3
TGCGCCAGCAGCCCTGGACAGGGGGCCTTATTGAACACTGAAGCTTTCTTT
CASSPGQGALLNTEAFF
>TRBJ1-3|many|15|NA|TRBV9
TGTGCCAGCAGCGCCGGAGCGGGGCCCGGAAACACCATATATTTT
CASSAGAGPGNTIYF
>TRBJ1-1|many|15|NA|TRBV27
TGTGCCAGCAGTTTATCGTCAGGGCTGAACACTGAAGCTTTCTTT
CASSLSSGLNTEAFF
>TRBJ2-7|many|14|TRBD1|TRBV28
TGTGCCAGCAGTTCGGGACAGTACGGCTACGAGCAGTACTTC
CASSSGQYGYEQYF